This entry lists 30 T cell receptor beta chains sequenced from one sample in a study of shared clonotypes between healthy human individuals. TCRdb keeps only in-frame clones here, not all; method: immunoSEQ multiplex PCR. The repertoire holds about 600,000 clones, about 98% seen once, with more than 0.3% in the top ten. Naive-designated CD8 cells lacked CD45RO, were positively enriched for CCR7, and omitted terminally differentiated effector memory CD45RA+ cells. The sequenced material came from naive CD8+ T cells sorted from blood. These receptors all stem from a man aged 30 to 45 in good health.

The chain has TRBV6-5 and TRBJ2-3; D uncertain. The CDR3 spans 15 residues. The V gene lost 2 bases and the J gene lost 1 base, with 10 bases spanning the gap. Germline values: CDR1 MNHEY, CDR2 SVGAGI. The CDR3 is CASSYVAMGTDTQYF. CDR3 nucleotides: TGTGCCAGCAGTTACGTGGCTATGGGCACAGATACGCAGTATTTT.

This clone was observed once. The CDR3 DNA sequence: TGTGCCAGCAGCTCCCAACGGGACAGGGCCACTGAAGCTTTCTTT. Encoded protein: CASSSQRDRATEAFF. The rearrangement uses TRBV11-2 and TRBJ1-1; 9 bases align to TRBD1. The CDR3 has 15 amino acids. CDR1 is SGHAT and CDR2 is FQNNGV in the germline V gene. V lost 4 bases and J lost 4; bases outside the gene matches: 7.

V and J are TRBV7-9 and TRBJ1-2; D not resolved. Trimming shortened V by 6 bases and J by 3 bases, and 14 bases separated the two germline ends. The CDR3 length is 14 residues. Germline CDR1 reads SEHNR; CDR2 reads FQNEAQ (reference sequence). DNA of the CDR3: TGTGCCAGCAGTCATACGACTACTGACTATGGCTACACCTTC. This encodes CASSHTTTDYGYTF.

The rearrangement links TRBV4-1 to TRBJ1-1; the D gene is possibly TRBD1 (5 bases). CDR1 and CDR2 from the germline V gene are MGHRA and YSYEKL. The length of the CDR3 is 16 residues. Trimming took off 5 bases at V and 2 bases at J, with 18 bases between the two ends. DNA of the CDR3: TGCGCCAGCAGCTTAAACCCCCAGGGAGGAAACACTGAAGCTTTCTTT. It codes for CASSLNPQGGNTEAFF.

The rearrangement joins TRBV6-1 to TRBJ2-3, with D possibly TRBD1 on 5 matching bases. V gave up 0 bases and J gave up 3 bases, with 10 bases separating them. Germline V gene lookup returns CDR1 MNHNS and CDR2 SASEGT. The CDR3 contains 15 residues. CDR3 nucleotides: TGTGCCAGCAGTGAAGCGGGGCCAACAACAGATACGCAGTATTTT. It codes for CASSEAGPTTDTQYF.

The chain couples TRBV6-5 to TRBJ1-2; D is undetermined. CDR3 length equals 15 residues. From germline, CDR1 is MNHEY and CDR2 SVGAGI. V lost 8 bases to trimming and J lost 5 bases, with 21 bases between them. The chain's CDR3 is CASRQVLRGGYGYTF. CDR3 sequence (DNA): TGTGCCAGCCGGCAGGTGCTTCGTGGAGGATATGGCTACACCTTC.

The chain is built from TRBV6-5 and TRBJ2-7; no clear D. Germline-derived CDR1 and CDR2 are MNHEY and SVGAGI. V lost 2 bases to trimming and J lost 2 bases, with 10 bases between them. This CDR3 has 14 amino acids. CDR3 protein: CASSYQAGPYEQYF. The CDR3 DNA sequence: TGTGCCAGCAGTTACCAGGCAGGACCCTACGAGCAGTACTTC.

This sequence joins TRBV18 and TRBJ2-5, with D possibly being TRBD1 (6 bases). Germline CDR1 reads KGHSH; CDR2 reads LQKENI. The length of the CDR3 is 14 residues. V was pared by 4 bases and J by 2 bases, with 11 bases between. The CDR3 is CASSLGDIQETQYF. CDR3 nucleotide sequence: TGTGCCAGCTCACTAGGGGACATACAAGAGACCCAGTACTTC.

In DNA form, the CDR3 reads TGCGCCAGCAGCCAAGACCGAGCGGCGGGATATAGCAATCAGCCCCAGCATTTT. Residues: CASSQDRAAGYSNQPQHF. The chain joins TRBV4-1 to TRBJ1-5; D is uncertain. Germline lookup yields CDR1 MGHRA and CDR2 YSYEKL. V lost 0 bases to trimming and J lost 0 bases, with 15 bases between them. CDR3 length equals 18 residues.

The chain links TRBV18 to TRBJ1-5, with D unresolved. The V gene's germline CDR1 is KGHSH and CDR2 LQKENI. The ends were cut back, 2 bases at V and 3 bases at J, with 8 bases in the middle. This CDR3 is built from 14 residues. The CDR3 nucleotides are TGTGCCAGCTCACCAGTCCACAACAATCAGCCCCAGCATTTT. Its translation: CASSPVHNNQPQHF.

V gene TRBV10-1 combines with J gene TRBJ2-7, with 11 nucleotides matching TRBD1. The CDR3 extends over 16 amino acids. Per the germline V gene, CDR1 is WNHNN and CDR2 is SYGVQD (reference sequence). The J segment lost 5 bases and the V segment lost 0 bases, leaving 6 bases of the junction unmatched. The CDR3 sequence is CASSESRDRGTHEQYF. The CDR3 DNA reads TGCGCCAGCAGTGAGTCCAGGGACAGGGGGACTCACGAGCAGTACTTC.

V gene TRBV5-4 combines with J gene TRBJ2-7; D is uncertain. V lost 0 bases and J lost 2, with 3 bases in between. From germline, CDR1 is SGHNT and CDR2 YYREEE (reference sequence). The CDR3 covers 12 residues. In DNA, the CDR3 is TGTGCCAGCAGCTTGGATGCCTACGAGCAGTACTTC. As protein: CASSLDAYEQYF. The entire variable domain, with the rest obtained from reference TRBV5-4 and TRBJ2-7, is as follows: ETGVTQSPTHLIKTRGQQVTLRCSSQSGHNTVSWYQQALGQGPQFIFQYYREEENGRGNFPPRFSGLQFPNYSSELNVNALELDDSALYLCASSLDAYEQYFGPGTRLTVT.

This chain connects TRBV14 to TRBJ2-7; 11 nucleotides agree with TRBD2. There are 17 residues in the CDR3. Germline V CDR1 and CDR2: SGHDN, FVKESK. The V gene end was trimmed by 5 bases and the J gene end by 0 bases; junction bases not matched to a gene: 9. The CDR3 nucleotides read TGTGCCAGCAGCTCTATCCCCACTAGCGGGGGCTCCTACGAGCAGTACTTC. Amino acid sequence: CASSSIPTSGGSYEQYF.

The CDR3 region is CASSLETGVVAETQYF. CDR3 sequence (DNA): TGTGCCAGCAGCTTAGAGACAGGGGTAGTTGCGGAGACCCAGTACTTC. V gene TRBV7-9 combines with J gene TRBJ2-5; 8 nucleotides align to TRBD1. Germline V gene sequence: CDR1 SEHNR, CDR2 FQNEAQ (reference sequence). This CDR3 spans 16 amino acids. Trimming took 1 base from V and 5 from J; bases not matched to a gene: 9.

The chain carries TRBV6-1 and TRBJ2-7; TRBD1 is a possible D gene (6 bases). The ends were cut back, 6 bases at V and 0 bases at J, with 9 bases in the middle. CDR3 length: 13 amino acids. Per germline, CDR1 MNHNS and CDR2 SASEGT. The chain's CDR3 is CASRTGVSYEQYF. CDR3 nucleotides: TGTGCCAGCAGGACAGGCGTCTCCTACGAGCAGTACTTC.

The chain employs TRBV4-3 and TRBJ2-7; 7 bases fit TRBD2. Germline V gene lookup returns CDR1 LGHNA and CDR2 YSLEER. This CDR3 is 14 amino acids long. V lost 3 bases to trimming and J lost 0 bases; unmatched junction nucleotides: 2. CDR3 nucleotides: TGCGCCAGCAGCCAGGCTAGCGGCTCCTACGAGCAGTACTTC. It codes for CASSQASGSYEQYF.

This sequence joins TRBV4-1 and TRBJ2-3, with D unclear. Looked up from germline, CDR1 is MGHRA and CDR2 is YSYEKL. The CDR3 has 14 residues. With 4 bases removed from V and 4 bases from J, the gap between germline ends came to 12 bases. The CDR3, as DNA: TGCGCCAGCAGCCCCCAAACGGGCTCAGATACGCAGTATTTT. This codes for CASSPQTGSDTQYF.

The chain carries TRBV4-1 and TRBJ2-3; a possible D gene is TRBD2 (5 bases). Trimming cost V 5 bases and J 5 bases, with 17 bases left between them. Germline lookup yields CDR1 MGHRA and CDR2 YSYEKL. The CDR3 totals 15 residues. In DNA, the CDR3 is TGCGCCAGCAGCGGACGAATGGGAGACGGAGATACGCAGTATTTT. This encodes CASSGRMGDGDTQYF.

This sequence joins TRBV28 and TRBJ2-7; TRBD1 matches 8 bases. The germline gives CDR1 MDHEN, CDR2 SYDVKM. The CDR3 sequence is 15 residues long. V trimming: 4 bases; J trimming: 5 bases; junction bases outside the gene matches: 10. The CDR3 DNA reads TGTGCCAGCAGTTGGTCGGCAGGGGGCTTAAACGAGCAGTACTTC. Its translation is CASSWSAGGLNEQYF. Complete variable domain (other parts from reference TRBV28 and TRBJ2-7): DVKVTQSSRYLVKRTGEKVFLECVQDMDHENMFWYRQDPGLGLRLIYFSYDVKMKEKGDIPEGYSVSREKKERFSLILESASTNQTSMYLCASSWSAGGLNEQYFGPGTRLTVT.

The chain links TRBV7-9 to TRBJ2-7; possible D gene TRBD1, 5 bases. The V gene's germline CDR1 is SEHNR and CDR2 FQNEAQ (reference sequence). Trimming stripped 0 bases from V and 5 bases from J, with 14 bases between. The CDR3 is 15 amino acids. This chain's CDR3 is CASSLAGREDDEQYF. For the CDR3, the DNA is TGTGCCAGCAGCTTAGCCGGCAGGGAAGACGACGAGCAGTACTTC.

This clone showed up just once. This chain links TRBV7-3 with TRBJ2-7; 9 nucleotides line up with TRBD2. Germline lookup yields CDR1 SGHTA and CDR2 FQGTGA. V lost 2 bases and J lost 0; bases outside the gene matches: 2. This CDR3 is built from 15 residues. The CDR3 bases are TGTGCCAGCAGCTTAGCGGGAGGGCCCTCCTACGAGCAGTACTTC. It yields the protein CASSLAGGPSYEQYF.

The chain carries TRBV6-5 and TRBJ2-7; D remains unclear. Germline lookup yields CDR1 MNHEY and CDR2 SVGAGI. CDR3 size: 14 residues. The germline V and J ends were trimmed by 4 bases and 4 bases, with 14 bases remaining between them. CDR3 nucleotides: TGTGCCAGCAGTTCCCGAAGCTCCAGATACGAGCAGTACTTC. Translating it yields CASSSRSSRYEQYF.

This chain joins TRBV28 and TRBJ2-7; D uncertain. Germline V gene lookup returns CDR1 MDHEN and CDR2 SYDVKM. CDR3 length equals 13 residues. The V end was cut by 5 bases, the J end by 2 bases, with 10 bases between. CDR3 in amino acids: CASSPSKPYEQYF. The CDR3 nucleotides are TGTGCCAGCAGTCCCTCAAAGCCCTACGAGCAGTACTTC.

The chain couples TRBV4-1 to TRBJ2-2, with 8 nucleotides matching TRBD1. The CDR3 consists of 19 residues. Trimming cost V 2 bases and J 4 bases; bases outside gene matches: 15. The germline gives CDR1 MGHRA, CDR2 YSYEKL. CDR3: CASSQTDLTDRVATGELFF. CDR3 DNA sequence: TGCGCCAGCAGCCAAACCGACCTTACGGACAGGGTCGCCACCGGGGAGCTGTTTTTT.

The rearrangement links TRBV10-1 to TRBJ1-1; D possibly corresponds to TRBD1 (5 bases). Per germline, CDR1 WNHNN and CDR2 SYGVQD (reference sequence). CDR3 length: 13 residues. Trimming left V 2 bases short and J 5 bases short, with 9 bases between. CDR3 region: CASSEDRATEAFF. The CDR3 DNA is TGCGCCAGCAGTGAGGACAGAGCTACTGAAGCTTTCTTT.

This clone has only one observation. The CDR3 DNA is TGCGCCAGCAGCTTGTCTAGCGGGAGGGCCTCGGGATACGAGCAGTACTTC. Encoded protein: CASSLSSGRASGYEQYF. The genes are TRBV5-1 and TRBJ2-7; 12 nucleotides align to TRBD2. The CDR3 runs 17 residues. Germline V CDR1 and CDR2: SGHRS, YFSETQ. J was trimmed by 4 bases and V by 1 base; bases with no gene match: 9. The full variable domain, rest sourced from reference TRBV5-1 and TRBJ2-7, is KAGVTQTPRYLIKTRGQQVTLSCSPISGHRSVSWYQQTPGQGLQFLFEYFSETQRNKGNFPGRFSGRQFSNSRSEMNVSTLELGDSALYLCASSLSSGRASGYEQYFGPGTRLTVT.

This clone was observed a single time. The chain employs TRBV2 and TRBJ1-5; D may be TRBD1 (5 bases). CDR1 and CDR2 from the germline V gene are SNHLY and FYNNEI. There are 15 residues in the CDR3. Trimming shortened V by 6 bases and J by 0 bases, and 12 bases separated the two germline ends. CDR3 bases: TGTGCCAGCAGGCTCGACAGCCGTAGCAATCAGCCCCAGCATTTT. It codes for CASRLDSRSNQPQHF.

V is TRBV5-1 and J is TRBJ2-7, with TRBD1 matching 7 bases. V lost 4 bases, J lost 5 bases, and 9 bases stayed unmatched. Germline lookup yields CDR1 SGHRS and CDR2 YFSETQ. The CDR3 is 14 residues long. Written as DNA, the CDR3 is TGCGCCAGCAGCCCGAACCCCACAGGGGACGAGCAGTACTTC. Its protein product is CASSPNPTGDEQYF.

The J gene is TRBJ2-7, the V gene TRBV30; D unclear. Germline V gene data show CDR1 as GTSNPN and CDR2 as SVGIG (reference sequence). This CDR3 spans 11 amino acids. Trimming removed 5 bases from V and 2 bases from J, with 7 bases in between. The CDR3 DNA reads TGTGCCTGGGCGAACACCTACGAGCAGTACTTC. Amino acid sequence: CAWANTYEQYF.

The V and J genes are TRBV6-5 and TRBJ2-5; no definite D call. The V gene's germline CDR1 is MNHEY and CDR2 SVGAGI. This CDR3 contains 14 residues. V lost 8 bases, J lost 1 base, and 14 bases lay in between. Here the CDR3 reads CASSDVYGQETQYF. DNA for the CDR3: TGTGCCAGCTCGGACGTCTATGGCCAAGAGACCCAGTACTTC.